The subject of this entry is one T cell receptor (beta chain). The target antigen is unknown. The sample is drawn from a study of cytomegalovirus exposure and HLA in healthy donors. Findings and caveats of the study: The authors later linked a missense DCLRE1C variant to TCR beta V- and J-gene trimming. An analysis was carried out later, and it reportedly showed fewer N-insertions in an Asian-associated ancestry cluster than the roughly 700-donor mean. In a later analysis, HLA-associated TCR beta chains were more clonally expanded than equally common others.

The CDR3 is 14 amino acids. CDR1 and CDR2 (germline): SGDLS, YYNGEE. With 3 bases removed from V and 7 bases from J, the gap between germline ends came to 14 bases. 60 Vbeta and 13 Jbeta primers were used in PCR. Clones were read by immunoSEQ multiplex PCR, and TCRdb kept only the in-frame ones, dropping some. Found here are roughly 200,000 clones, around 80% of them singletons; the top ten hold less than 4.5%. The source is a woman in her sixties or seventies in good health and CMV-seropositive. Sequenced material: PBMCs. The V call is TRBV9, the J call TRBJ2-1; weak D call: TRBD1 (6 bases). CDR3: CASSEPPQGNEQFF. In DNA form, the CDR3 reads TGTGCCAGCAGCGAGCCCCCGCAGGGGAATGAGCAGTTCTTC.